This TCR beta chain comes out of a study of cytomegalovirus exposure and HLA in healthy donors. Study findings and constraints: The authors listed 150 to 200 TCR beta chains as cytomegalovirus-associated. The dataset shows that most TCR sequences were rare, while some public TCRs occurred in many donors.

Using immunoSEQ multiplex PCR, the repertoire was profiled, and TCRdb retains in-frame clones only, with some absent. The profile covers 110,000 to 150,000 clones, with approximately 94% appearing a single time and 1.5% to 2% taken by the ten largest. The germline CDR1 and CDR2 sequences are SGHTA and FQGNSA. The V gene lost 0 bases and the J gene lost 7 bases, with 12 bases spanning the gap. CDR3 size: 14 residues. About this clone itself: As yet, its antigen is unknown.

The gene calls are TRBV7-2 and TRBJ1-2; D gene uncertain. Source material: PBMCs. This receptor was taken from a man aged 18 to 29 in good health and CMV-seropositive. CDR3 nucleotides: TGTGCCAGCAGCTTAGCTGAGTTTTCAACTGGCTACACCTTC. This gives the protein CASSLAEFSTGYTF. The complete variable domain, with remaining parts taken from reference TRBV7-2 and TRBJ1-2, reads GAGVSQSPSNKVTEKGKDVELRCDPISGHTALYWYRQSLGQGLEFLIYFQGNSAPDKSGLPSDRFSAERTGGSVSTLTIQRTQQEDSAVYLCASSLAEFSTGYTFGSGTRLTVV.